This T cell receptor beta chain is from a study of vaccination and CD4 T cells after COVID-19. Sequencing of cultured CD4+ T cell DNA used the Oncomine TCR Beta short-read assay. TCRdb recomputed calls from the PCR reads with MiXCR, one row per CDR3 protein. Of about 20,000 distinct CDR3 sequences listed, around half were seen once; the top ten hold 6.5% to 9%. Germline CDR1 is GTSNPN and CDR2 is SVGIG (reference sequence). V gave up 5 bases and J gave up 0 bases; unmatched junction bases: 3. CDR3 length: 13 amino acids. This clonotype was detected a few times. The antigen is unknown. Sample treatment: 10-day PBMC culture with coronavirus spike peptide pools or control peptides (ViraFEST assay). Both day 3 and day 7 involved replacing half of the medium with fresh IL-2 medium.

The genes are TRBV30 and TRBJ1-1; 7 bases fit TRBD1. Sequencing was carried out using CD4+ T cells from blood, cultured in vitro. The clonotype was recovered from a human donor who had recovered from COVID-19. This CDR3 reads CAWGDSLNTEAFF. Here the CDR3 DNA reads TGTGCCTGGGGGGACAGCCTGAACACTGAAGCTTTCTTT. Full variable domain (outside the CDR3, taken from reference TRBV30 and TRBJ1-1): SQTIHQWPATLVQPVGSPLSLECTVEGTSNPNLYWYRQAAGRGLQLLFYSVGIGQISSEVPQNLSASRPQDRQFILSSKKLLLSDSGFYLCAWGDSLNTEAFFGQGTRLTVV.